What follows are 20 T cell receptor beta chains derived from one specimen sequenced in a study of blood T cell repertoires in COVID-19. The table came from immunoSEQ multiplex PCR; TCRdb's copy has only in-frame clones and leaves some out. In the table there are 200,000 to 250,000 clones, over 75% of which are singletons. Input material: peripheral blood. These receptors all come from a woman aged 40 to 50 who had recovered from COVID-19.

This sequence joins TRBV29-1 and TRBJ2-1; 9 nucleotides line up with TRBD2. The V gene end was trimmed by 7 bases and the J gene end by 9 bases; junction bases not matched to a gene: 25. Germline CDR1 reads SQVTM; CDR2 reads ANQGSEA. CDR3 size: 18 residues. CDR3 protein: CSALRGYGGPSGIGEQFF. The DNA of the CDR3 is TGCAGCGCCCTACGGGGGTACGGAGGACCTAGCGGGATAGGTGAGCAGTTCTTC.

This sequence joins TRBV5-4 and TRBJ2-7; D possibly corresponds to TRBD2 (6 bases). Looked up from germline, CDR1 is SGHNT and CDR2 is YYREEE (reference sequence). V gave up 4 bases and J gave up 0 bases, with 14 bases separating them. The CDR3 totals 15 residues. In DNA form, the CDR3 reads TGTGCCAGCAGCCCAGGGACTGTCACCTCCTACGAGCAGTACTTC. Translated: CASSPGTVTSYEQYF.

The gene calls are TRBV7-2 and TRBJ1-5; TRBD1 agrees at 10 bases. CDR1 SGHTA and CDR2 FQGNSA come from the germline V gene. J was trimmed by 7 bases and V by 5 bases; bases with no gene match: 11. The CDR3 is made up of 16 amino acids. The CDR3, as DNA: TGTGCCAGCAGCCCCCAGACAGGGGGCGGAAGGCAGCCCCAGCATTTT. Its protein product is CASSPQTGGGRQPQHF.

This rearrangement joins TRBV9 to TRBJ1-2; no firm D call. V was trimmed by 4 bases and J by 9 bases, leaving 19 bases between them. The germline V gene has CDR1 SGDLS and CDR2 YYNGEE. The CDR3 has 14 amino acids. CDR3 residues: CASSPSSDYRSYTF. The CDR3 DNA follows: TGTGCCAGCAGCCCCAGCTCGGACTATAGAAGCTACACCTTC.

The chain links TRBV28 to TRBJ2-3; D is perhaps TRBD1 (6 bases). Germline V gene data show CDR1 as MDHEN and CDR2 as SYDVKM. The length of the CDR3 is 13 residues. Deletions cut 6 bases from V and 8 bases from J, with 15 bases between. The CDR3 nucleotides are TGTGCCAGCAGGGTGGACAGTCGAGGTACGCAGTATTTT. It is translated as CASRVDSRGTQYF.

The chain uses TRBV5-1 and TRBJ2-3, with TRBD1 as a possible D gene (6 bases). Germline V gene sequence: CDR1 SGHRS, CDR2 YFSETQ. The V and J ends lost 4 bases and 0 bases respectively, with 15 bases between them. CDR3 length equals 16 residues. The CDR3 reads CASSPGRDRSTDTQYF. DNA for the CDR3: TGCGCCAGCAGCCCCGGTCGAGACAGGAGCACAGATACGCAGTATTTT.

The chain carries TRBV19 and TRBJ2-3; 8 bases align to TRBD1. Germline loops: CDR1 LNHDA, CDR2 SQIVND (reference sequence). The V and J ends lost 5 bases and 1 base, in that order; junction bases with no gene match: 5. The CDR3 runs 15 residues. CDR3 sequence reads: CASSSQTGGTDTQYF. For the CDR3, the DNA is TGTGCCAGTAGTTCTCAGACAGGGGGCACAGATACGCAGTATTTT.

The chain combines TRBV29-1 with TRBJ2-7; 12 nucleotides line up with TRBD2. CDR3 size: 13 residues. The junction had 5 bases not matched to a gene; V was cut back by 7 bases and J by 4 bases. The germline V gene has CDR1 SQVTM and CDR2 ANQGSEA. CDR3 bases: TGCAGCGCCGGACTAGCGGGACCGTACGAGCAGTACTTC. Its protein product is CSAGLAGPYEQYF.

V and J are TRBV6-5 and TRBJ2-3, with D unresolved. The CDR3 is 13 amino acids. V shed 3 bases and J shed 3 bases, with 7 bases lying between them. The V gene's germline CDR1 is MNHEY and CDR2 SVGAGI. The CDR3 DNA is TGTGCCAGCAGTTATAGGAGTACAGATACGCAGTATTTT. It specifies CASSYRSTDTQYF.

The gene calls are TRBV5-1 and TRBJ2-5, with 14 bases that match TRBD2. V shed 3 bases and J 3 bases; nucleotides not matched to a gene: 4. Germline assignment: CDR1 SGHRS and CDR2 YFSETQ. This CDR3 has 16 residues. CDR3 in DNA: TGCGCCAGCAGCTGGGGACTAGCGGGGGTGGAAGAGACCCAGTACTTC. Translating it yields CASSWGLAGVEETQYF.

The chain links TRBV28 to TRBJ2-7; 7 bases match TRBD2. The CDR3 consists of 16 residues. Trimming cost V 3 bases and J 0 bases; bases outside gene matches: 8. Germline CDR1 MDHEN, CDR2 SYDVKM. The CDR3 DNA follows: TGTGCCAGCAGTTTTGGGGGAGGGGACTTCTCCTACGAGCAGTACTTC. Residues: CASSFGGGDFSYEQYF.

This clone was observed a few times. J is TRBJ1-2 and V is TRBV6-5; 7 bases fit TRBD1. V gave up 5 bases and J gave up 5 bases; unmatched junction bases: 2. This CDR3 spans 12 amino acids. Germline lookup yields CDR1 MNHEY and CDR2 SVGAGI. CDR3 nucleotides: TGTGCCAGCAGTCCAGGGGGTTATGGCTACACCTTC. This sequence encodes CASSPGGYGYTF.

The chain couples TRBV2 to TRBJ1-2, with 9 positions matching TRBD1. V trimming: 4 bases; J trimming: 0 bases; junction bases outside the gene matches: 3. Looked up from germline, CDR1 is SNHLY and CDR2 is FYNNEI. CDR3 length: 15 residues. The CDR3 region has the DNA TGTGCCAGCAGTGGACGGACAGGGGCTAACTATGGCTACACCTTC. It is translated as CASSGRTGANYGYTF.

The rearrangement links TRBV9 to TRBJ2-1; D call uncertain. CDR1 is SGDLS, CDR2 YYNGEE, per germline. This CDR3 comprises 13 residues. V lost 3 bases and J lost 8, with 12 bases in between. The CDR3 reads CASSEQDFDEQFF. In DNA, the CDR3 is TGTGCCAGCAGCGAGCAAGATTTCGATGAGCAGTTCTTC.

The genes are TRBV6-4 and TRBJ1-6; D is unresolved. The CDR3 contains 19 residues. The V and J ends lost 7 bases and 0 bases respectively, with 22 bases between them. CDR1 and CDR2 (germline): MRHNA, SNTAGT. CDR3 DNA sequence: TGTGCCAGCAAGGTTCGTTACTTGACGACAAGCTCCTATAATTCACCCCTCCACTTT. Translation gives CASKVRYLTTSSYNSPLHF.

J is TRBJ2-7 and V is TRBV6-2 or TRBV6-3, with 9 bases identical to TRBD1. V lost 4 bases to trimming and J lost 5 bases; unmatched junction nucleotides: 9. Per germline, CDR1 MNHEY and CDR2 SVGEGT. The length of the CDR3 is 15 residues. The CDR3 bases are TGTGCCAGCAGTTTGACCGGGACAGGGAGCCACGAGCAGTACTTC. Translated: CASSLTGTGSHEQYF.

This clone was counted once. The rearrangement uses TRBV18 and TRBJ2-7; 8 bases line up with TRBD2. The CDR3 spans 18 residues. Germline V gives CDR1 KGHSH, CDR2 LQKENI. The J segment lost 1 base and the V segment lost 2 bases, leaving 13 bases of the junction unmatched. The CDR3 DNA is TGTGCCAGCTCACCATCATTTCTGGCGGGAGGCTCGTCCTACGAGCAGTACTTC. Translating gives CASSPSFLAGGSSYEQYF.

The chain uses TRBV29-1 and TRBJ1-4; TRBD1 agrees at 9 bases. Germline CDR1 is SQVTM and CDR2 is ANQGSEA. J lost 8 bases, V lost 6 bases, and 10 bases had no gene match. This CDR3 region has 14 residues. The CDR3, as DNA: TGCAGCGTCGCTACCGGGACAGGGCTCGAAAAACTGTTTTTT. Amino acid sequence: CSVATGTGLEKLFF.

The genes are TRBV11-2 and TRBJ1-1, with 8 nucleotides matching TRBD1. The ends lost 5 bases at V and 4 bases at J; junction bases unmatched: 12. The germline CDR1 and CDR2 sequences are SGHAT and FQNNGV. CDR3 length: 16 residues. The CDR3 region is CASSPNPTGVGTEAFF. CDR3 nucleotide sequence: TGTGCCAGCAGCCCGAACCCGACAGGGGTGGGCACTGAAGCTTTCTTT. Supplemented by reference TRBV11-2 and TRBJ1-1, the full variable domain reads EAGVAQSPRYKIIEKRQSVAFWCNPISGHATLYWYQQILGQGPKLLIQFQNNGVVDDSQLPKDRFSAERLKGVDSTLKIQPAKLEDSAVYLCASSPNPTGVGTEAFFGQGTRLTVV.

The gene calls are TRBV6-5 and TRBJ2-7; 7 bases fit TRBD1. The germline CDR1 and CDR2 sequences are MNHEY and SVGAGI. V trimming: 4 bases; J trimming: 1 base; junction bases outside the gene matches: 4. The CDR3 sequence is 14 residues long. CDR3 bases: TGTGCCAGCAGTTCACCGGGACAGTCCTACGAGCAGTACTTC. Its translation is CASSSPGQSYEQYF.